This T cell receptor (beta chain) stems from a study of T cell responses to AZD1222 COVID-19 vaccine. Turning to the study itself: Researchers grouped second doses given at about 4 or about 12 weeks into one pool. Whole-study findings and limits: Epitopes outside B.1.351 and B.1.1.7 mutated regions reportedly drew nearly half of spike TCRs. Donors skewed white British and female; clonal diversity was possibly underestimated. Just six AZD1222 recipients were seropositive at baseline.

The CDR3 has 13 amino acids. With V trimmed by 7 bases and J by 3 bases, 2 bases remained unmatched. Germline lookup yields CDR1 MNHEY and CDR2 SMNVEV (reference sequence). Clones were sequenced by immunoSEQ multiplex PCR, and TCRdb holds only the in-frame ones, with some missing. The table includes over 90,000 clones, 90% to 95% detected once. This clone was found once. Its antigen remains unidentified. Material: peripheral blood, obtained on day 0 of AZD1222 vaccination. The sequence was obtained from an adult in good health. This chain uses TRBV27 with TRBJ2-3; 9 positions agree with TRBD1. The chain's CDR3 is CASKDRGTDTQYF. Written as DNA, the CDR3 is TGTGCCAGCAAGGACAGGGGAACAGATACGCAGTATTTT.